This T cell receptor (beta chain) is from a study of regulatory T cells in long-lasting Graves disease (dated by TCRdb to the early 2020s). Concerning the study at large: In the newly diagnosed Graves' disease group, patients had been taking antithyroid drugs for less than 3 months. The study was registered as a clinical trial and conducted in China. TCR sequencing covered 13 persistent and approximately 20 newly diagnosed Graves' disease patients, around 35 samples in total. This study used TCR sequencing and RNA sequencing of peripheral blood to compare persistent Graves' disease patients against newly diagnosed Graves' disease patients. Points the paper makes about the study in general: Persistent Graves' disease patients showed lower TCR Shannon entropy and fewer highly expanded clones than newly diagnosed patients, suggesting clonal expansion. As a limitation, the authors acknowledged that the small sample size may reduce accuracy. Persistent patients shared more public clonotypes among themselves (around 3,000) than newly diagnosed patients did (over 950). Preferential use of TRBV28, TRBJ1-2 and TRBJ2-5 was observed in persistent disease, whereas TRBV20-1 and TRBJ2-1 were favored in newly diagnosed disease. The study examined only peripheral blood because the primary lesion, thyroid tissue, could not be accessed. Only the TCR beta chain was sequenced and analyzed.

Libraries were constructed by multiplex PCR. The sample was run on an Illumina HiSeq 4000. To build TCR beta libraries, CDR3 regions were amplified by Arm-PCR using iRepertoire HTBI primers. PCR products were gel purified before sequencing. The study's processing was this. Gene usage analysis of CDR3 amino acid clonotypes relied on the approximately 62 TRBV and about 15 TRBJ segments identified across samples. COPE and FqMerger were used to merge the filtered high-quality paired reads into contigs. BLAST was used to align contigs to the IMGT TRBV, TRBD and TRBJ reference genes, and CDR3 was defined following IMGT. Any clonotype with a frequency above 0.1% was counted as a highly expanded clone. Repertoire diversity was measured by Shannon entropy, and V-J evenness by the Gini coefficient. Public clonotypes were defined as clonotypes shared by more than one individual. Using fastp at Q25 and MiXCR, TCRdb reprocessed the public reads and kept productive beta chains. Entries are consolidated by CDR3 protein sequence, retaining the most common genes and DNA. TCRdb, not the original authors, processed these V and J calls. The sample table shows over 400,000 distinct CDR3 sequences, and approximately 15% are seen once. The ten largest account for over 15% of the sample.

A remark on this clonotype: Its cognate antigen has yet to be identified. Base qualities were left out, and no much larger clone turns up one base away.

Its CDR3 holds 14 amino acids, cysteine through phenylalanine. The sequence is cut down to CDR3 DNA, 42 bases in frame from base 1. From a lookup of the germline V gene, CDR1 and CDR2 are SQVTM and ANQGSEA. The junction shows trimming of 5 bases on V and 4 bases on J, and the gene matches do not reach 8 bases of it. In the paper's terms, the time point label means: newly diagnosed GD, antithyroid drugs for less than 3 months. RNA was extracted from PBMCs in TRIzol for both TCR sequencing and RNA sequencing. Graves' disease was diagnosed according to American Thyroid Association guidelines. Patients for the study were recruited at an endocrinology department in Xi'an, China. From each patient, 7.5 to 10 milliliters of peripheral blood was collected into an EDTA anticoagulant tube. Ficoll Paque Plus density gradient separation was used to isolate PBMCs, and no further T cell sorting was done. An Agilent 2100 Bioanalyzer and agarose gel were used to check RNA quality, and a NanoDrop 2000 was used to measure RNA concentration.

These sequences were also reported in another study, on T cells in Graves' hyperthyroidism and ophthalmopathy. Drawing on the second study: Stable Graves' hyperthyroidism was defined as the absence of progression to ophthalmopathy over 18 months of follow-up. Hyperthyroidism patients were newly diagnosed, had a disease duration of under 2 months, and were aged 18 to 65 years. Any patient with an uncontrolled infection, another autoimmune disease, pregnancy or lactation was excluded. Diagnoses were established on the basis of clinical symptoms, serum thyroxine and TRAb, thyroid ultrasound, and orbital computed tomography. The TCR CDR3 was subjected to a first round of RT-PCR using the HTBI primer set and the Qiagen OneStep RT-PCR kit. Most expanded thyroid clonotypes (frequency above 0.001) were also found in blood, which suggests that blood repertoires may mirror thyroid immune responses. Ophthalmopathy was separated from stable hyperthyroidism by a 13 V-J signature model, with approximately 85% sensitivity and about 81% specificity obtained in cross-validation and 80%/75% obtained in testing. In validation, progression to ophthalmopathy was predicted by the model with around 71% sensitivity and around 76% specificity, a median of about 6.4 months before onset. A discovery cohort of around 98 patients, 43 with Graves' ophthalmopathy and approximately 55 with stable Graves' hyperthyroidism, was used to find distinguishing TCR V-J signatures. An independent validation cohort of 18 to 20 hyperthyroidism patients and approximately 17 patients who later progressed to ophthalmopathy tested prospective prediction of ophthalmopathy. For training and testing, the approximately 92 patients in the discovery cohort were randomly divided in a 7:3 ratio. In about 6 Graves' hyperthyroidism patients, the study also compared T-cell repertoires from thyroid tissue with T-cell repertoires from blood. After sampling, hyperthyroidism patients received methimazole starting at 30 mg daily, and ophthalmopathy patients received high-dose intravenous methylprednisolone. Libraries were constructed in a second round of multiplex PCR, after which size selection and purification were carried out. Sequencing of the libraries was done on an Illumina HiSeq2000 using paired-end 100 bp reads. SOAPnuke was used to process the raw data, with reads discarded if the reads contained adapters or uncalled bases, had a mean Phred below 15, or lacked an exact constant-primer or identifier match. High-quality paired reads were merged using COPE v1.2.5, and each unique nucleotide sequence was defined as a clonotype. Clonotypes were aligned to IMGT TRBV, TRBD and TRBJ reference segments using MiTCR v1.1. The analysis included only V-J combinations with a frequency above 0.0001, which together covered more than 98% of the repertoires. The TCS score was defined as the ratio of F50 (clonal expansion) to E x V (chaos), calculated using BLOSUM62-based TCRdist between CDR3 peptides within each V-J. Welch's t-statistics and random forest reduced several hundred V-J features to roughly 13, which were used in a naive Bayes classifier (R e1071). No statistical method was used to set the sample size in advance, and investigators knew the group allocation. The paper reports TCR Vbeta CDR3 sequencing of roughly 140 peripheral blood samples: under 45 ophthalmopathy, about 75 hyperthyroidism and around 17 progressor patients.

Sequenced here: peripheral blood mononuclear cells (PBMCs), sampled at new diagnosis, from a patient treated with antithyroid drugs. The sequence was obtained from a woman aged 45-65 years with Graves disease. Donor details come from another sample of the same person, matched by shared clones. Rearrangement joined TRBV29-1 to TRBJ2-7; TRBD1 aligns with 10 central bases. CDR3 loop: CSVSTGGDLYEQYF. The DNA is TGCAGCGTTTCGACAGGGGGCGATTTATACGAGCAGTACTTC.